This T cell receptor (beta chain) was recorded in a study of PD-1 blockade in mismatch repair-deficient tumors. In the study overall: Enrolled about 2013-2016, patients had progressing, pretreated mismatch repair-deficient cancers of around 12 types.

Concerning this clone itself: Antigen specificity is unknown.

The junction had 17 bases not matched to a gene; V was cut back by 7 bases and J by 3 bases. Per germline, CDR1 SGHRS and CDR2 YFSETQ. The CDR3 length is 17 residues. Mismatch repair deficiency was confirmed in all patients, by PCR or immunohistochemistry. The TCR-sequenced patients were three responders to pembrolizumab. Measured with immunoSEQ multiplex PCR; TCRdb has only the in-frame clones, and not every one. The table shows around 23,000 clones, with nearly 85% occurring only once. General study findings and limits: Rapid post-treatment expansion, then contraction, generally preceding radiologic response, marked tumor-resident clones.

Sequenced here: peripheral blood, sampled 12 weeks after starting pembrolizumab. The V call is TRBV5-1, the J call TRBJ2-5; TRBD2 matches 8 bases. The clonotype was recovered from an adult with mismatch repair-deficient cancer. In DNA form, the CDR3 reads TGCGCCAGCGCCCCTGGGGACACTAGCGGTTTAAAAGAGACCCAGTACTTC. Translation gives CASAPGDTSGLKETQYF.